This passage covers 4 T cell receptor beta chains from one sample sequenced in a study of blood T cells in healthy people across ages. A J-beta primer mix and a sample-barcoded 5' primer were used in a second PCR of roughly 6 to 12 cycles. Each CDR3 protein gets one entry after TCRdb re-called the 5' RACE reads with MiXCR. The sample lists hundreds of thousands of distinct CDR3 sequences; 32% were seen once. The sample was blood. The source of these receptors is a woman of 80 years or more in good health.

There are many counts of this clonotype. The CDR3 region is CSARADRGSLRLQYF. CDR3 bases: TGCAGTGCTAGAGCGGACAGGGGCTCCCTACGGTTGCAGTATTTT. The rearrangement joins TRBV20-1 to TRBJ2-3; 9 bases are shared with TRBD1. Per germline, CDR1 DFQATT and CDR2 SNEGSKA (reference sequence). Losses at the gene ends were 1 base for V and 11 bases for J; bases not matched to a gene: 13. The CDR3 extends over 15 amino acids.

In its sample, this clonotype was seen many times. The chain employs TRBV30 and TRBJ2-1; D may correspond to TRBD1 or TRBD2 (6 bases each). The CDR3 has 14 amino acids. The germline V gene encodes CDR1 GTSNPN and CDR2 SVGIG (reference sequence). V lost 3 bases and J lost 9, with 18 bases in between. The CDR3 protein is CAWSGGLLQGEQFF. Here the CDR3 DNA reads TGTGCCTGGAGCGGGGGCCTGCTTCAGGGTGAGCAGTTCTTC.

This clonotype was picked up many times. The chain employs TRBV20-1 and TRBJ2-3; the match to TRBD2 covers 14 bases. The CDR3 covers 15 residues. The V and J ends lost 3 bases and 4 bases, in that order; junction bases with no gene match: 3. Looked up from germline, CDR1 is DFQATT and CDR2 is SNEGSKA (reference sequence). In nucleotides, the CDR3 is TGCAGTGCTAGCGGACTAGCGGGGGGAGCAGATACGCAGTATTTT. It encodes CSASGLAGGADTQYF.

This clonotype has only a few counts. Since a much larger clone is just one base distant, this may be a read error. The V gene is TRBV6-5, the J gene TRBJ1-4; D gene uncertain. Germline lookup yields CDR1 MNHEY and CDR2 SVGAGI. V was pared by 8 bases and J by 6 bases, with 19 bases between. The CDR3 has 15 amino acids. For the CDR3, the DNA is TGTGCCAGCGGTCCCACGCGCCAAGGGTATGAAAAACTGTTTTTT. It codes for CASGPTRQGYEKLFF.